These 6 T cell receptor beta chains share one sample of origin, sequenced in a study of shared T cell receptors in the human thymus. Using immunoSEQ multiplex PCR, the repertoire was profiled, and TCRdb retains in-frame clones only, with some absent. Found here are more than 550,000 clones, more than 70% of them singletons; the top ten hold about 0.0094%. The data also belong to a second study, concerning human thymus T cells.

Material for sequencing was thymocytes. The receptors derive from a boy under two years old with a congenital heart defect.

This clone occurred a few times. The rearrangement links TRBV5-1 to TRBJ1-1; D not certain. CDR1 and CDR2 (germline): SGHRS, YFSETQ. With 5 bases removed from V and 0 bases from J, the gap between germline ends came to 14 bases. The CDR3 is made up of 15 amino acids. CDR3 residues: CASSRRPGMNTEAFF. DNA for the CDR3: TGCGCCAGCAGTCGCCGGCCGGGAATGAACACTGAAGCTTTCTTT.

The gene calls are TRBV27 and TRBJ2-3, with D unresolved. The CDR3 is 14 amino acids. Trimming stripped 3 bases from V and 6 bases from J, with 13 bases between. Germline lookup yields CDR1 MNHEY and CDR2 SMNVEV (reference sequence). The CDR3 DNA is TGTGCCAGCAGTTTCTGGCCTTTGGCTGATACGCAGTATTTT. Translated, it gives CASSFWPLADTQYF.

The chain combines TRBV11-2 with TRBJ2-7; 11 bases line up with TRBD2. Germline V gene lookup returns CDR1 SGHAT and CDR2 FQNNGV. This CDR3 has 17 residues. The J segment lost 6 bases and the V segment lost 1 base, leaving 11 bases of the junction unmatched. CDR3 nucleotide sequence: TGTGCCAGCAGCTTAGGCCCTAGCGGGAGGACTACGAGCGAGCAGTACTTC. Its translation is CASSLGPSGRTTSEQYF.

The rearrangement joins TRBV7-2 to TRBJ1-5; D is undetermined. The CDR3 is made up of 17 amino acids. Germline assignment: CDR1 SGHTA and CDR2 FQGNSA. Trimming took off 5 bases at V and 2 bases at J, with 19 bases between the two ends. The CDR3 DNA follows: TGTGCCAGCAGCCAATGGAAAATAAGAGGTGGCAATCAGCCCCAGCATTTT. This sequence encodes CASSQWKIRGGNQPQHF.

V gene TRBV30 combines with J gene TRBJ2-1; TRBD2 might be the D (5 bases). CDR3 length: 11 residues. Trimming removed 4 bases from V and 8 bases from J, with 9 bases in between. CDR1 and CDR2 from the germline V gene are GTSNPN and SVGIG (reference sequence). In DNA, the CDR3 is TGTGCCTGGATTAAGCGGTATGAGCAGTTCTTC. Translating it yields CAWIKRYEQFF.

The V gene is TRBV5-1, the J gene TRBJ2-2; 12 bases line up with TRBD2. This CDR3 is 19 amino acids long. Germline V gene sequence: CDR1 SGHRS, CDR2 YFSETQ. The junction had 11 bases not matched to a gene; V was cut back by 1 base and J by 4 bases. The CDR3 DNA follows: TGCGCCAGCAGCTTGCTGTGGCTAGCGGGGGGGCCGGTCACCGGGGAGCTGTTTTTT. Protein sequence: CASSLLWLAGGPVTGELFF. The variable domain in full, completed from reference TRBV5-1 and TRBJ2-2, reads KAGVTQTPRYLIKTRGQQVTLSCSPISGHRSVSWYQQTPGQGLQFLFEYFSETQRNKGNFPGRFSGRQFSNSRSEMNVSTLELGDSALYLCASSLLWLAGGPVTGELFFGEGSRLTVL.